These 4 T cell receptor beta chains were all obtained from the same sample, sequenced in a study of TIL therapy for anti-PD-1-resistant metastatic lung cancer. Time point: pre-treatment sample, taken before nivolumab and TIL therapy. Pleural nodules or supraclavicular lymph nodes made up most of the excised metastases sampled. This was the immunoSEQ v3 assay. Profiling relied on immunoSEQ multiplex PCR, and the TCRdb table lists in-frame clones only, not all of them. Of some 90,000 clones in the sample, approximately 65% were seen once. The specimen comprised tumor tissue, sampled at baseline. Every receptor here comes from a person between 30 and 79 years old with non-small cell lung cancer.

This chain uses TRBV4-3 with TRBJ2-3; D not resolved. The CDR3 length is 13 residues. Germline assignment: CDR1 LGHNA and CDR2 YSLEER. Trimming took 4 bases from V and 7 from J, leaving 12 bases between them. The CDR3 region is CASSRDQGYTQYF. CDR3 DNA sequence: TGCGCCAGCAGCCGAGATCAAGGGTATACGCAGTATTTT.

The CDR3 here is CASSSEAADSQYF. DNA for the CDR3: TGCGCCAGCAGCTCGGAGGCGGCGGATTCGCAGTACTTC. V is TRBV5-1 and J is TRBJ2-7, with a tentative D call TRBD2 (5 bases). The CDR3 totals 13 residues. Germline CDR1 and CDR2: SGHRS and YFSETQ. V lost 3 bases and J 9 bases, leaving 16 bases between the germline ends.

The chain employs TRBV7-3 and TRBJ1-4; D is possibly TRBD1 (5 bases). CDR3 size: 13 residues. Trimming pared 4 bases from V and 8 bases from J, leaving 11 bases between. Germline values: CDR1 SGHTA, CDR2 FQGTGA. This CDR3 is CASSSDRFEKLFF. CDR3 DNA sequence: TGTGCCAGCAGCTCAGACAGATTCGAAAAACTGTTTTTT.

V and J are TRBV7-2 and TRBJ2-7; D uncertain. The CDR3 length is 13 residues. The germline CDR1 and CDR2 sequences are SGHTA and FQGNSA. The ends were cut back, 3 bases at V and 7 bases at J, with 13 bases in the middle. CDR3 sequence: CASSFESLGEQYF. CDR3 sequence (DNA): TGTGCCAGCAGCTTTGAGTCACTCGGAGAGCAGTACTTC.